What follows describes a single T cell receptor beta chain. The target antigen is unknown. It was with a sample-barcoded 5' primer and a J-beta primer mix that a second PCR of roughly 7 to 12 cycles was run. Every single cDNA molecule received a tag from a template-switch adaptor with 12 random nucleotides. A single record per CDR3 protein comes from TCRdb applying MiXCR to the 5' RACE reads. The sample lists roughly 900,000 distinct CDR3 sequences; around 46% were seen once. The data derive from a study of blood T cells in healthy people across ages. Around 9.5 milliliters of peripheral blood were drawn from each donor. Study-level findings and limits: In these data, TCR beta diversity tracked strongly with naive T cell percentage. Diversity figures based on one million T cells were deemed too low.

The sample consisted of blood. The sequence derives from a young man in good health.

The CDR3 DNA is TGTGCCAGCAGCCCGACCGGGACAGAAAACAATGAGCAGTACTTC. Protein sequence: CASSPTGTENNEQYF. J is TRBJ2-7 and V is TRBV7-9, with TRBD1 matching over 7 bases. The CDR3 extends over 15 amino acids. Germline V gene lookup returns CDR1 SEHNR and CDR2 FQNEAQ (reference sequence). The ends lost 5 bases at V and 7 bases at J; junction bases unmatched: 14.